Below, 15 T cell receptor beta chains from the same sample are listed, as sequenced in a study of CD8+ T cells in alopecia areata. TCR sequencing used cDNA made by reverse transcription of extracted RNA. Method: immunoSEQ multiplex PCR; TCRdb's copy keeps in-frame clones and lacks some. The sample lists 110,000 or so clones; approximately 59% were seen once. Input material: CD8+ T cells sorted from blood. These receptors all come from a human donor in good health.

V usage is TRBV13 and J usage is TRBJ1-1, with 7 bases lining up with TRBD1. The trim removed 3 bases at V and 0 bases at J, leaving 1 base unmatched. Germline V gene sequence: CDR1 PRHDT, CDR2 FYEKMQ (reference sequence). CDR3 size: 14 residues. The CDR3 protein is CASSLGQMNTEAFF. Here the CDR3 DNA reads TGTGCCAGCAGCTTGGGACAGATGAACACTGAAGCTTTCTTT.

The chain combines TRBV9 with TRBJ2-7, with 8 bases lining up with TRBD1. The junction had 7 bases not matched to a gene; V was cut back by 3 bases and J by 2 bases. Per the germline V gene, CDR1 is SGDLS and CDR2 is YYNGEE. This CDR3 has 15 residues. CDR3 DNA: TGTGCCAGCAGCGCCTCGACAGGGGACGCCTACGAGCAGTACTTC. Translation: CASSASTGDAYEQYF.

The chain has TRBV4-2 and TRBJ2-2; D gene uncertain. The CDR3 has 18 residues. Germline V gives CDR1 LGHNA, CDR2 YNFKEQ. The germline V and J ends were trimmed by 1 base and 3 bases, with 18 bases remaining between them. The CDR3 region has the DNA TGTGCCAGCAGCCAAGGCTTCTACGTTCATCAAGACACCGGGGAGCTGTTTTTT. The encoded protein is CASSQGFYVHQDTGELFF.

This clone was counted a few times. The chain combines TRBV28 with TRBJ1-6, with 9 bases lining up with TRBD1. The CDR3 consists of 15 residues. Germline CDR1 reads MDHEN; CDR2 reads SYDVKM. V was pared by 4 bases and J by 7 bases, with 5 bases of the junction left unmatched. In DNA form, the CDR3 reads TGTGCCAGCAGTTACGTCGGGACAGGGAATTCACCCCTCCACTTT. Its protein product is CASSYVGTGNSPLHF.

The rearrangement links TRBV7-8 to TRBJ2-7; 7 nucleotides line up with TRBD2. Germline V gene data show CDR1 as SGHVS and CDR2 as FQNEAQ. CDR3 length: 14 amino acids. V trimming: 5 bases; J trimming: 3 bases; junction bases outside the gene matches: 7. This chain's CDR3 is CASSPQGGGYEQYF. The CDR3 nucleotides read TGTGCCAGCAGCCCCCAGGGCGGGGGCTACGAGCAGTACTTC.

J is TRBJ2-2 and V is TRBV7-2; 8 nucleotides agree with TRBD1. V shed 3 bases and J 3 bases; nucleotides not matched to a gene: 6. Germline CDR1 SGHTA, CDR2 FQGNSA. There are 16 residues in the CDR3. CDR3 amino acids: CASSFWTGTYTGELFF. The CDR3 DNA sequence: TGTGCCAGCAGCTTCTGGACAGGGACCTACACCGGGGAGCTGTTTTTT.

J is TRBJ2-7 and V is TRBV29-1; D gene uncertain. CDR3 length: 13 amino acids. Germline CDR1 reads SQVTM; CDR2 reads ANQGSEA. The V and J ends lost 4 bases and 0 bases respectively, with 10 bases between them. Here the CDR3 DNA reads TGCAGCGTTGGGACCCCCAGCTCCTACGAGCAGTACTTC. Translation gives CSVGTPSSYEQYF.

This clone was counted a few times. The CDR3 loop reads CASSLATGDLMTAFF. The CDR3, as DNA: TGTGCCAGCAGCTTAGCCACAGGGGACCTGATGACGGCTTTCTTT. The V gene is TRBV7-9, the J gene TRBJ1-1; the match to TRBD1 covers 7 bases. The CDR3 is 15 residues long. Looked up from germline, CDR1 is SEHNR and CDR2 is FQNEAQ (reference sequence). With 0 bases clipped from V and 11 bases from J, the junction kept 12 bases outside the gene matches.

This clone occurred a few times. The chain carries TRBV23-1 and TRBJ2-4; tentatively, D is TRBD1 (7 bases). TRBV23-1 is annotated as an ORF whose role is uncertain. Trimming removed 7 bases from V and 15 bases from J, with 16 bases in between. This CDR3 comprises 11 residues. CDR3 region: CASTAGQFGYF. CDR3 DNA sequence: TGCGCCAGCACCGCGGGACAGTTCGGGTACTTC.

The chain carries TRBV20-1 and TRBJ2-3; the D is unclear. CDR1 and CDR2 from the germline V gene are DFQATT and SNEGSKA (reference sequence). CDR3 length equals 11 residues. Trimming took off 0 bases at V and 7 bases at J, with 5 bases between the two ends. The CDR3 nucleotides are TGCAGTGCTAGAGACAGTAATACGCAGTATTTT. This gives the protein CSARDSNTQYF.

This sequence joins TRBV29-1 and TRBJ2-7; a possible D gene is TRBD1 (6 bases). Germline CDR1 SQVTM, CDR2 ANQGSEA. Between the trimmed V and J ends, which lost 7 bases and 5 bases, there was a span of 18 bases. This CDR3 has 13 residues. As DNA, the CDR3 is TGCAGCGCTGCCGGGACATCAACCGACGAGCAGTACTTC. Translation gives CSAAGTSTDEQYF.

V usage is TRBV28 and J usage is TRBJ2-5, with TRBD2 matching 10 bases. Trimming cost V 5 bases and J 4 bases; bases outside gene matches: 7. The CDR3 length is 15 residues. Germline V lookup: CDR1 MDHEN, CDR2 SYDVKM. In DNA form, the CDR3 reads TGTGCCAGCAGTCCGTCCCTAGCGGGGGCAGAGACCCAGTACTTC. It encodes CASSPSLAGAETQYF.

Regarding this clone: This same CDR3 is encoded by further DNA sequences in the sample. J is TRBJ2-5 and V is TRBV9, with 7 bases that match TRBD2. The germline CDR1 and CDR2 sequences are SGDLS and YYNGEE. V was pared by 2 bases and J by 2 bases, with 0 bases of the junction left unmatched. This CDR3 contains 13 residues. CDR3 protein: CASSVGGQETQYF. Here the CDR3 DNA reads TGTGCCAGCAGCGTGGGGGGGCAAGAGACCCAGTACTTC.

V and J are TRBV6-6 and TRBJ2-2, with D hard to call. Germline lookup yields CDR1 MNHNY and CDR2 SVGAGI (reference sequence). V was trimmed by 2 bases and J by 7 bases, leaving 11 bases between them. This CDR3 spans 14 amino acids. In DNA, the CDR3 is TGTGCCAGCAGTTACGTTCGATTTCTCGGGGAGCTGTTTTTT. This gives the protein CASSYVRFLGELFF.

In this sample, this clone turned up a few times. V usage is TRBV29-1 and J usage is TRBJ1-1; possible D gene TRBD1, 5 bases. The V end was cut by 7 bases, the J end by 1 base, with 25 bases between. The CDR3 contains 17 residues. Germline CDR1 is SQVTM and CDR2 is ANQGSEA. In DNA form, the CDR3 reads TGCAGCGCTCGAGGGGTACCGGTTATGACCGCGAACACTGAAGCTTTCTTT. This translates into CSARGVPVMTANTEAFF.